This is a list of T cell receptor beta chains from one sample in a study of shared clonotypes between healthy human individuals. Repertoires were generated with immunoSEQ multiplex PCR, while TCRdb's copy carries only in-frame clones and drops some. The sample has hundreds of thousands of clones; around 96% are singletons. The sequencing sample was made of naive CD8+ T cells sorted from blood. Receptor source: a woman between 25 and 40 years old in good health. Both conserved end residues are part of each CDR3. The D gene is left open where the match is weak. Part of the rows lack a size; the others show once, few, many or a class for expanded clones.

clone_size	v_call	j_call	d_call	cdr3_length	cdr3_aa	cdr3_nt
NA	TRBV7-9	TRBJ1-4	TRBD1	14	CASSLGQGGEKLFF	TGTGCCAGCAGCTTGGGACAGGGGGGCGAAAAACTGTTTTTT
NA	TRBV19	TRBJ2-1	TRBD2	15	CASSIGTSGYNEQFF	TGTGCCAGTAGTATTGGGACTAGCGGATACAATGAGCAGTTCTTC
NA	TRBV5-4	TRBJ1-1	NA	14	CASNRGTSNTEAFF	TGTGCCAGCAATCGGGGGACCTCGAACACTGAAGCTTTCTTT
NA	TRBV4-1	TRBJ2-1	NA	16	CASSQEKLSLLNEQFF	TGCGCCAGCAGCCAAGAAAAACTCTCCCTGTTAAATGAGCAGTTCTTC
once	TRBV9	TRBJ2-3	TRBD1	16	CASSHPRDSSEDTQYF	TGTGCCAGCAGCCACCCCCGGGACAGCTCCGAAGATACGCAGTATTTT
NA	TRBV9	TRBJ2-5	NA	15	CASSVGGSSRETQYF	TGTGCCAGCAGCGTAGGTGGCTCCTCCCGGGAGACCCAGTACTTC
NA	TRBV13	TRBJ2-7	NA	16	CASSSRTDLSSYEQYF	TGTGCCAGCAGTTCCCGGACAGACTTGAGCTCCTACGAGCAGTACTTC
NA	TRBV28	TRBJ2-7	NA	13	CASSFQDSYEQYF	TGTGCCAGCAGTTTCCAGGACTCCTACGAGCAGTACTTC
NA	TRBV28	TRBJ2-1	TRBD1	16	CASSFPRDRGYNEQFF	TGTGCCAGCAGTTTCCCCCGGGACAGAGGGTACAATGAGCAGTTCTTC
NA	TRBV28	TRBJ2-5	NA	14	CATHSTGWGETQYF	TGTGCCACCCATTCGACAGGTTGGGGAGAGACCCAGTACTTC
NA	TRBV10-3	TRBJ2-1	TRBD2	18	CAISEGLAGGSSYNEQFF	TGTGCCATCAGTGAGGGACTAGCGGGAGGTAGCTCCTACAATGAGCAGTTCTTC
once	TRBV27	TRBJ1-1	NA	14	CASNTVGGNTEAFF	TGTGCCAGCAACACCGTGGGGGGGAACACTGAAGCTTTCTTT
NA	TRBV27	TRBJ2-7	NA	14	CASSLSSFLGEQYF	TGTGCCAGCAGTTTATCGTCCTTTCTAGGCGAGCAGTACTTC
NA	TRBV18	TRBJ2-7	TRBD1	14	CASSPPGTAYEQYF	TGTGCCAGCTCACCTCCCGGGACAGCCTACGAGCAGTACTTC
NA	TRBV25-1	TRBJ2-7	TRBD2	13	CASSSGNSSEQYF	TGTGCCAGCAGTAGCGGGAACAGTTCCGAGCAGTACTTC
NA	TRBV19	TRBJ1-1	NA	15	CASSSSGVMNTEAFF	TGTGCCAGTAGTTCATCAGGGGTCATGAACACTGAAGCTTTCTTT
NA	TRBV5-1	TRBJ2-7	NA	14	CASSLDEVPYEQYF	TGCGCCAGCAGCTTGGACGAGGTCCCCTACGAGCAGTACTTC
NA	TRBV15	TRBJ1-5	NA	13	CATSRGRNQPQHF	TGTGCCACCAGCAGAGGCCGCAATCAGCCCCAGCATTTT
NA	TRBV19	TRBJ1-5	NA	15	CASTSPAGTGQPQHF	TGTGCCAGTACCTCTCCGGCAGGGACGGGGCAGCCCCAGCATTTT
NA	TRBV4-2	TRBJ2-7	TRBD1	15	CASSQERTGAYEQYF	TGTGCCAGCAGCCAAGAGCGGACAGGCGCCTACGAGCAGTACTTC
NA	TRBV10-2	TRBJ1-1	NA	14	CASSESSMGAEAFF	TGCGCCAGCAGTGAGTCATCGATGGGGGCCGAAGCTTTCTTT
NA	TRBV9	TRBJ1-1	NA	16	CASSVNPDLGNTEAFF	TGTGCCAGCAGCGTTAACCCCGACCTAGGGAACACTGAAGCTTTCTTT
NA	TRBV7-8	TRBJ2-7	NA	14	CASSFLGGSYEQYF	TGTGCCAGCAGTTTCCTCGGCGGCTCCTACGAGCAGTACTTC
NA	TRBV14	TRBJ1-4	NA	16	CASSQNLGGMNEKLFF	TGTGCCAGCAGCCAGAATCTCGGGGGGATGAATGAAAAACTGTTTTTT
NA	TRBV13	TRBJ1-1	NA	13	CASSSYMNTEAFF	TGTGCCAGCAGCTCATACATGAACACTGAAGCTTTCTTT
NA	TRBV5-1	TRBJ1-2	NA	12	CASREEGYGYTF	TGCGCCAGCAGAGAGGAGGGCTATGGCTACACCTTC
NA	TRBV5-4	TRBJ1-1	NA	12	CASSWGGGKAFF	TGTGCCAGCAGCTGGGGAGGGGGGAAAGCTTTCTTT
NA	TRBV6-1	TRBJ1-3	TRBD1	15	CASSLDRGSGNTIYF	TGTGCCAGCAGTTTGGACAGGGGCTCTGGAAACACCATATATTTT
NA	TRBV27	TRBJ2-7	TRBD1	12	CASWTGPYEQYF	TGTGCCAGTTGGACAGGCCCCTACGAGCAGTACTTC
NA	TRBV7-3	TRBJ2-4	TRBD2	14	CASSPGGPLNIQYF	TGTGCCAGCAGCCCGGGAGGGCCTCTAAACATTCAGTACTTC
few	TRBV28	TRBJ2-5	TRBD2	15	CASSRVAGIQETQYF	TGTGCCAGCAGCCGGGTAGCGGGAATTCAAGAGACCCAGTACTTC
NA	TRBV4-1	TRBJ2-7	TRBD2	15	CASSQRLAGGYEQYF	TGCGCCAGCAGCCAGAGACTAGCGGGTGGCTACGAGCAGTACTTC
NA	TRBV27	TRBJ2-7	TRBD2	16	CASSFSSGRASHEQYF	TGTGCCAGCAGTTTCTCTAGCGGGAGGGCCAGCCACGAGCAGTACTTC
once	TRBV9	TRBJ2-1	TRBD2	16	CASSPIQREHDNEQFF	TGTGCCAGCAGCCCTATTCAGCGGGAGCACGACAATGAGCAGTTCTTC
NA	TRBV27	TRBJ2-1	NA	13	CASSRVDYNEQFF	TGTGCCAGCAGCCGAGTAGACTACAATGAGCAGTTCTTC
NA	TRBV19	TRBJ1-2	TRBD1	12	CASTTGGYGYTF	TGTGCCAGTACCACAGGGGGCTATGGCTACACCTTC
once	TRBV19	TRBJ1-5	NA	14	CASSIRDYNQPQHF	TGTGCCAGTAGTATAAGGGACTACAATCAGCCCCAGCATTTT
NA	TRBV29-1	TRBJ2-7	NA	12	CSVEGTHYEQYF	TGCAGCGTTGAAGGGACCCACTACGAGCAGTACTTC
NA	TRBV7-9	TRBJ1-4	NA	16	CASSSDSLATNEKLFF	TGTGCCAGCAGTTCGGACAGCCTTGCAACTAATGAAAAACTGTTTTTT
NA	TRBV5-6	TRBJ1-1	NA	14	CASSLSGGNTEAFF	TGTGCCAGCAGCTTGTCGGGGGGGAACACTGAAGCTTTCTTT
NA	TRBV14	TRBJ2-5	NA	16	CASSQEFAGAGETQYF	TGTGCCAGCAGCCAAGAGTTCGCAGGGGCGGGAGAGACCCAGTACTTC
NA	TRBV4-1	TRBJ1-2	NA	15	CASSREPGFNYGYTF	TGCGCCAGCAGCCGCGAGCCCGGATTTAACTATGGCTACACCTTC
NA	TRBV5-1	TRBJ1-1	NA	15	CASSPGGRVNSEAFF	TGCGCCAGCAGCCCCGGTGGCAGGGTGAACTCTGAAGCTTTCTTT
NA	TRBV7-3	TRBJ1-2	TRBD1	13	CASSLRQGDGYTF	TGTGCCAGCAGCTTAAGACAGGGGGATGGCTACACCTTC
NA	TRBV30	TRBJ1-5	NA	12	CAWSVQAQPQHF	TGTGCCTGGAGTGTCCAGGCCCAGCCCCAGCATTTT
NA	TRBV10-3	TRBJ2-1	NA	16	CAISLGSEPPYNEQFF	TGTGCCATCAGTTTAGGTAGCGAGCCTCCCTACAATGAGCAGTTCTTC
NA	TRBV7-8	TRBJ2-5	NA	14	CASSLAGAGETQYF	TGTGCCAGCAGCTTAGCGGGAGCGGGAGAGACCCAGTACTTC
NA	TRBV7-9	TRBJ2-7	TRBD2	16	CASSFGAGVGSYEQYF	TGTGCCAGCAGCTTTGGGGCGGGAGTTGGATCCTACGAGCAGTACTTC
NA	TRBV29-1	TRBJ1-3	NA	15	CSVEDPSKGRNTIYF	TGCAGCGTTGAAGATCCATCAAAAGGGAGAAACACCATATATTTT